One TCR beta chain is described in this entry. The J segment lost 1 base and the V segment lost 3 bases, leaving 5 bases of the junction unmatched. The CDR3 contains 15 residues. Germline CDR1 is LGHNA and CDR2 is YNFKEQ. The source of the sample is a study of cytomegalovirus exposure and HLA in healthy donors. PCR amplification relied on 60 Vbeta primers (plus 13 Jbeta primers). Sequenced by immunoSEQ multiplex PCR; TCRdb stores in-frame clones only, minus some. The sample lists about 250,000 clones, over 75% seen once, with about 0.47% in the top ten. Sample: PBMCs. The clonotype comes from a boy younger than 18 in good health and CMV-seronegative. The gene calls are TRBV4-2 and TRBJ1-1; TRBD1 aligns across 7 bases. The CDR3: CASSHEDRRNTEAFF. The CDR3 nucleotides read TGTGCCAGCAGCCACGAGGACAGGAGGAACACTGAAGCTTTCTTT.